Listed below are T cell receptor beta chains from one sample, sequenced in a study of blood T cell repertoires in COVID-19. Measured with immunoSEQ multiplex PCR; TCRdb has only the in-frame clones, and not every one. The sample yields 100,000 to 150,000 clones, about 72% seen once. Sequenced input: peripheral blood. These receptors were taken from a woman aged 70-85 years with acute or convalescent COVID-19. Each CDR3 is given with its conserved first and last residue.

TRBV14	12	TRBJ2-1	CASSATRNEQFF
TRBV6-5	14	TRBJ1-1	CASSQGQGVIEAFF
TRBV19	15	TRBJ1-5	CASSKKTGSNQPQHF
TRBV10-3	15	TRBJ2-3	CAISTSGGTADTQYF
TRBV3-1/TRBV3-2	15	TRBJ2-2	CASSLRGAGTGELFF
TRBV6-5	15	TRBJ1-2	CASRLGRGGNYGYTF
TRBV13	16	TRBJ2-2	CASSLGARGATGELFF
TRBV19	13	TRBJ1-1	CASKRGTATEAFF
TRBV5-1	15	TRBJ2-2	CASSPGTGGTGELFF
TRBV4-1	14	TRBJ2-7	CASSQHGLADEQYF
TRBV10-3	13	TRBJ1-5	CAISDREPGPQHF
TRBV28	18	TRBJ2-1	CASSLLLFGGRARNEQFF
TRBV18	13	TRBJ2-1	CASTPPESNEQFF
TRBV3-1/TRBV3-2	20	TRBJ2-5	CASSPGTSGESRIPQETQYF
TRBV5-1	15	TRBJ1-6	CASSLDAVPNSPLHF
TRBV11-2	17	TRBJ2-2	CASSRTSGGRATGELFF
TRBV27	14	TRBJ2-7	CASSPRQTAYEQYF
TRBV7-8	15	TRBJ2-7	CASSLSRTGSYEQYF
TRBV9	18	TRBJ2-7	CASSGAGTSGTFPYEQYF
TRBV6-5	13	TRBJ2-5	CASSHRSEETQYF
TRBV19	13	TRBJ1-5	CASSTGGNQPQHF
TRBV6-6	17	TRBJ2-5	CASSPYFTGGLPETQYF
TRBV5-1	15	TRBJ2-3	CASSRGGVGTDTQYF
TRBV2	14	TRBJ2-3	CASSSGESTDTQYF
TRBV2	11	TRBJ2-3	CASSPTDTQYF
TRBV5-1	14	TRBJ1-2	CASSLGDRVYGYTF
TRBV10-1	14	TRBJ2-3	CASSEGAGVDTQYF
TRBV27	14	TRBJ1-1	CASRKQGTNTEAFF
TRBV6-4	15	TRBJ1-1	CASSEYGGGNTEAFF
TRBV15	14	TRBJ2-3	CATSRDRARGTQYF
TRBV3-1/TRBV3-2	14	TRBJ2-3	CASSQMPGTDTQYF
TRBV7-2	15	TRBJ1-5	CASSYMDRGLQPQHF
TRBV11-2	15	TRBJ1-6	CASSLEGAVGSPLHF
TRBV27	16	TRBJ2-1	CASSPQFAGGTNEQFF
TRBV5-1	15	TRBJ2-2	CASSPGQGRFGELFF
TRBV6-2/TRBV6-3	14	TRBJ2-7	CASSPAGVGYEQYF
TRBV29-1	14	TRBJ2-7	CSVDSGVSSYEQYF
TRBV2	14	TRBJ1-2	CASSESPGGDGYTF
TRBV5-1	14	TRBJ1-1	CASSGTVRNTEAFF
TRBV4-1	17	TRBJ1-3	CASSQVTPDFSGNTIYF
TRBV7-8	16	TRBJ2-6	CASSLSGGAGANVLTF
TRBV2	15	TRBJ1-6	CASILEGSYNSPLHF
TRBV5-1	17	TRBJ2-7	CASSYETSGSMAYEQYF
TRBV5-6	18	TRBJ1-3	CASSLGLGQGGRRNTIYF
TRBV29-1	14	TRBJ2-3	CSGVLAGEVDTQYF